This T cell receptor beta chain was profiled in a study of response to subunit inactivated influenza vaccine. Findings of the study overall: The authors offered the suggestion that each seasonal influenza vaccination recruits few new T cells.

TCRdb re-analysed the RT-PCR reads in MiXCR, keeping a single row per CDR3 protein. The table records 750,000 to 850,000 distinct CDR3 sequences, around a sixth of them present only once. The germline V gene has CDR1 SGHRS and CDR2 YFSETQ. J was trimmed by 5 bases and V by 5 bases; bases with no gene match: 1. The CDR3 sequence is 12 residues long. This clonotype showed up many times. The antigen is not known. V usage is TRBV5-1 and J usage is TRBJ2-5; 9 bases fit TRBD2. The sequence came from a man aged 45 to 65 who received an inactivated influenza vaccine. Sequences were derived from PBMCs from blood, sampled about 5 days after vaccination. The CDR3 bases are TGCGCCAGCAGTACTAGCGGGGAGACCCAGTACTTC. Amino acid sequence: CASSTSGETQYF.